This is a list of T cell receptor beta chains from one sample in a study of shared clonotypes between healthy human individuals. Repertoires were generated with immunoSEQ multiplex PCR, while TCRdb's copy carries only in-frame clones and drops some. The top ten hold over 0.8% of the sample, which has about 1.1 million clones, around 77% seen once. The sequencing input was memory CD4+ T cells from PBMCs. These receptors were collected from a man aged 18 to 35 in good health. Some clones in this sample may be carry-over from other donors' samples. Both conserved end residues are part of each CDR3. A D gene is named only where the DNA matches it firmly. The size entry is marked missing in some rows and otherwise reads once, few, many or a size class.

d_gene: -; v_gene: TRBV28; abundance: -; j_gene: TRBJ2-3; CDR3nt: TGTGCCAGCAGTTTACGCGGAGAGGATTATTTT; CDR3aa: CASSLRGEDYF
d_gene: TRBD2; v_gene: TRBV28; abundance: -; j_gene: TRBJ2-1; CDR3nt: TGTGCCAGCAGTTCTCCTAGCGGGACCCCCGGTGAGCAGTTCTTC; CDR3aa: CASSSPSGTPGEQFF
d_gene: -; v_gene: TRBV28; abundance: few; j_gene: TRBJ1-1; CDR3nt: TGTGCCAGCACCTCTAGCTCCCAGAACACTGAAGCTTTCTTT; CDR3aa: CASTSSSQNTEAFF
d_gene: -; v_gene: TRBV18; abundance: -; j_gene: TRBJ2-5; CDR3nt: TGTGCCAGCTCACCACCTGCATCCAGCCAAGAGACCCAGTACTTC; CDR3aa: CASSPPASSQETQYF
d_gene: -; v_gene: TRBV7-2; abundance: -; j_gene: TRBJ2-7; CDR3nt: TGTGCCAGCAGCTCGACAGCTAGCTCCTACGAGCAGTACTTC; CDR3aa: CASSSTASSYEQYF
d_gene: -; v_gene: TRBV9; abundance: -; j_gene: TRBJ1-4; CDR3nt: TGTGCCAGCAGCCCCGCCGGGACATTTAATGAAAAACTGTTTTTT; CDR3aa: CASSPAGTFNEKLFF
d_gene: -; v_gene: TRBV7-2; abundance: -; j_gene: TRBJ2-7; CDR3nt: TGTGCCAGCAGCTTATGGCAGACTTCTTTTTACGAGCAGTACTTC; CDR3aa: CASSLWQTSFYEQYF
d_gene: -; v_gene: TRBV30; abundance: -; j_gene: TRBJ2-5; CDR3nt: TGTGCCTGGAGTGTACAGGTCGAGACCCAGTACTTC; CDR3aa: CAWSVQVETQYF
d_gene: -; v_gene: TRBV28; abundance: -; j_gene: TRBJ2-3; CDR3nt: TGTGCCAGCACCCTCCCTTCAAAGGATACGCAGTATTTT; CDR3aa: CASTLPSKDTQYF
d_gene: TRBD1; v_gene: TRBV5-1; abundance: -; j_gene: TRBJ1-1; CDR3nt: TGCGCCAGCAGCTTGGAGCCAGGGGGCCGTGAAGCTTTCTTT; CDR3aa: CASSLEPGGREAFF
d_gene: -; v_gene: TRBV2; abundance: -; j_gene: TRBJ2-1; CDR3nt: TGTGCCAGCAGGTGGGGGGGACAGTCCTACAATGAGCAGTTCTTC; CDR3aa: CASRWGGQSYNEQFF
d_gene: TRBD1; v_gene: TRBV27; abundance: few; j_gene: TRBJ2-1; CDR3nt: TGTGCCACCTCACTCGGACAGGGCTTACTTGAGCAGTTCTTC; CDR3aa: CATSLGQGLLEQFF
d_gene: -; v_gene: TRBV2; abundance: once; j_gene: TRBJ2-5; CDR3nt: TGTGCCAGCAGTCGGGGGCAAGAGACCCAGTACTTC; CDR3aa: CASSRGQETQYF
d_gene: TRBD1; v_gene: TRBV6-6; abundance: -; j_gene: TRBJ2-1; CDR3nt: TGTGCCAGCAGGAAGGACAGGGGGCTGTATAATGAGCAGTTCTTC; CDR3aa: CASRKDRGLYNEQFF
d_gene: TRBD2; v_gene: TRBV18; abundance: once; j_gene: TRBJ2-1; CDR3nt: TGTGCCAGCTCACCATGGCTAGCGGGGGGCGGGAGTGAGCAGTTCTTC; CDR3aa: CASSPWLAGGGSEQFF
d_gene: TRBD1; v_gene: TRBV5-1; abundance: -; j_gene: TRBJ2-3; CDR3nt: TGCGCCAGCAGCTATGAGGGACAGGGGCCAGATACGCAGTATTTT; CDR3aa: CASSYEGQGPDTQYF
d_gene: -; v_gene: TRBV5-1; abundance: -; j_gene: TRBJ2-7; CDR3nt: TGCGCCAGCAGCTTGATCCCGGGGAACTACGAGCAGTACTTC; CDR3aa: CASSLIPGNYEQYF
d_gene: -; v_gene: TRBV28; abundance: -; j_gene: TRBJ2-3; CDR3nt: TGTGCCAGCAGTAAGGGGGGCCCTAGCACAGATACGCAGTATTTT; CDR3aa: CASSKGGPSTDTQYF
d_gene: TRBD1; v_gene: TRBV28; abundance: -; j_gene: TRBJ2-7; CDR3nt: TGTGCCAGCAGTCGGGACAGGGGGCTCTACGAGCAGTACTTC; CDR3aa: CASSRDRGLYEQYF
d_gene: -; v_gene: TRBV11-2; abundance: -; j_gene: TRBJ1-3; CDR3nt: TGTGCCAGCAGCATGGACTTTTCCGTTGGAAACACCATATATTTT; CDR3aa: CASSMDFSVGNTIYF
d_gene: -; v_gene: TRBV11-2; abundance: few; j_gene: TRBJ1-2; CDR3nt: TGTGCCAGCAGCTCCGAGTTCCTACCCGTGGGTGGCTACACCTTC; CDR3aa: CASSSEFLPVGGYTF
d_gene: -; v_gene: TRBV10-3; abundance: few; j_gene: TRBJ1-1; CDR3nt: TGTGCCGTCGGGTCCGGTCTGAACACTGAAGCTTTCTTT; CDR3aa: CAVGSGLNTEAFF
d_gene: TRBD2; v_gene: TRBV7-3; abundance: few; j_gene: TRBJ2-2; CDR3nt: TGTGCCAGCAGCTTAATGCCTAGCGGGAGCAGCACCGGGGAGCTGTTTTTT; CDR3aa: CASSLMPSGSSTGELFF
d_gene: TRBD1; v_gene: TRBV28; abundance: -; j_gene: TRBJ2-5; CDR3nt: TGTGCCAGCAGTTCCCCCGGGACAGCACAAGAGACCCAGTACTTC; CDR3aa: CASSSPGTAQETQYF
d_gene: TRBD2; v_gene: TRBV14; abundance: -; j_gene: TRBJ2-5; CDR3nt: TGTGCCAGCGCGGAAAGGACTAGCGGGAGAGCACAAGAGACCCAGTACTTC; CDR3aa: CASAERTSGRAQETQYF
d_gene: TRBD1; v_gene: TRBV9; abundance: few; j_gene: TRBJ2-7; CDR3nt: TGTGCCAGCAGCGTAGAGCCAGGGGGCGCCTACGAGCAGTACTTC; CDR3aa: CASSVEPGGAYEQYF
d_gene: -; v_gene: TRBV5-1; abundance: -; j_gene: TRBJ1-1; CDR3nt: TGCGCCAGCAGCTTTCATGGAGCTATGAACACTGAAGCTTTCTTT; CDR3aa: CASSFHGAMNTEAFF
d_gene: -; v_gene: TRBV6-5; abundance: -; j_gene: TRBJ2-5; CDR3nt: TGTGCCAGCAGTACTCGAGAGACCCAGTACTTC; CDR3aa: CASSTRETQYF
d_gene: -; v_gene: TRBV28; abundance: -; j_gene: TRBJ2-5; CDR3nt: TGTGCCAGCGGGGGTAGGACAGTCCAAGAGACCCAGTACTTC; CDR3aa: CASGGRTVQETQYF
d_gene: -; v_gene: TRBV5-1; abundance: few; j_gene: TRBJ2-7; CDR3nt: TGCGCCAGCAGCTTACCTATAGGGGCGTTGCTTGACGAGCAGTACTTC; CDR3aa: CASSLPIGALLDEQYF
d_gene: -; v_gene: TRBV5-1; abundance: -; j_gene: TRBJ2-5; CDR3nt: TGCGCCAGCAGCGGAGACAGCCAAGAGACCCAGTACTTC; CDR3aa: CASSGDSQETQYF
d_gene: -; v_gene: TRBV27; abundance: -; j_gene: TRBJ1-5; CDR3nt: TGTGCCAGCAGTCGGACGGGGTCGTTTGACAATCAGCCCCAGCATTTT; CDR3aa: CASSRTGSFDNQPQHF
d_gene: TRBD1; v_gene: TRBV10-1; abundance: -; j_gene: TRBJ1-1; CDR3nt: TGCGCCAGCAGTTTAACCGGGACAGCTGAAGCTTTCTTT; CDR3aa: CASSLTGTAEAFF
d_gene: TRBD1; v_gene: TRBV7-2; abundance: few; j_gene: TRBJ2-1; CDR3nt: TGTGCCAGCAGCCTCGACAGGGGGGCCTACAATGAGCAGTTCTTC; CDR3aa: CASSLDRGAYNEQFF
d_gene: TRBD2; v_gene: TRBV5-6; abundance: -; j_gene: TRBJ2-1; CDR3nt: TGTGCCAGCAGCTCCCCGGGACTAGCGGGAGCCAAGGGGAATGAGCAGTTCTTC; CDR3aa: CASSSPGLAGAKGNEQFF
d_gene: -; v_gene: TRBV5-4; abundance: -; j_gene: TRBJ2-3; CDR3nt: TGTGCCACCTATTTTGCAGGGAGCACAGATACGCAGTATTTT; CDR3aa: CATYFAGSTDTQYF
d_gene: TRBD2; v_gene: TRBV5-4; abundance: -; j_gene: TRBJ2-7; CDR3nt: TGTGCCAGCAGCGCCCCGAGGGAGGGGTCCTACGAGCAGTACTTC; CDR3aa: CASSAPREGSYEQYF
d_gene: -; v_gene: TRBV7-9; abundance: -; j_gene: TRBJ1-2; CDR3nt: TGTGCCAGCAGCTTCGGGGGCGCTGGTTATGGCTACACCTTC; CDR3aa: CASSFGGAGYGYTF
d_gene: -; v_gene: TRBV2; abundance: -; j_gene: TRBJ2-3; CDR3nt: TGTGCCAGCAGCCGGACCGGACGGGATACCACAGATACGCAGTATTTT; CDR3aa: CASSRTGRDTTDTQYF
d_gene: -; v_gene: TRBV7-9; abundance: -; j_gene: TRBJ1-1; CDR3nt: TGTGCCAGCAGCTTAGGCAAGGGGTTGGCTGAAGCTTTCTTT; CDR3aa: CASSLGKGLAEAFF
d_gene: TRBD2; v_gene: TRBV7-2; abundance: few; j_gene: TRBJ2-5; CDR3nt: TGTGCCAGCAGCTCCGGGACTAGCGAGGGGACCCAGTACTTC; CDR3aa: CASSSGTSEGTQYF
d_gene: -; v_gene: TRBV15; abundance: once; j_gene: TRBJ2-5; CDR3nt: TGTGCCACCAGCAGAGGACTAGTCCTCGAGACCCAGTACTTC; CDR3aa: CATSRGLVLETQYF
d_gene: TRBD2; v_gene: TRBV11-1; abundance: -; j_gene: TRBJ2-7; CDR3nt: TGTGCCAGCAGCCCTCTAGCGGGAGTTAGGTACGAGCAGTACTTC; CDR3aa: CASSPLAGVRYEQYF
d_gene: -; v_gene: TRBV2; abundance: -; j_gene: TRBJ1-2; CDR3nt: TGTGCCAGCAAGCAGAGCGACTATGGCTACACCTTC; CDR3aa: CASKQSDYGYTF
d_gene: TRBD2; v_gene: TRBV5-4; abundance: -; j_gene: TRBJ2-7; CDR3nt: TGTGCCAGCAGCCCGGGGACTAGCGGGAGGAGGGCCTACGAGCAGTACTTC; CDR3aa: CASSPGTSGRRAYEQYF
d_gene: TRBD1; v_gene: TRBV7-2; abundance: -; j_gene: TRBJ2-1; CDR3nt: TGTGCCAGCACCCCGAGGGGGGGACAGGGTGGGTCTGGGCAGTTCTTC; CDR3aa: CASTPRGGQGGSGQFF
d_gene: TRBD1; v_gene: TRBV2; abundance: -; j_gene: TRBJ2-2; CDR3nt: TGTGCGGGCAGGGACAGGGCGACCGGGGAGCTGTTTTTT; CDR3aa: CAGRDRATGELFF
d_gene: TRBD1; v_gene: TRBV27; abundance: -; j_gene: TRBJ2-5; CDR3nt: TGTGCCAGCAGTTTAGGGACAGGGGGGAATTTGAGGACCCAGTACTTC; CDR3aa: CASSLGTGGNLRTQYF
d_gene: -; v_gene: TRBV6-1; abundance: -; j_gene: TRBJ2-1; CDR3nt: TGTGCCAGCAGTGGCTTGGGTGGTTGGGGGGCCACCTACAATGAGCAGTTCTTC; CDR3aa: CASSGLGGWGATYNEQFF
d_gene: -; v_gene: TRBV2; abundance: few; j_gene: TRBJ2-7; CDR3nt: TGTGCCAGCAGTTGGTCCCCTTTTGGGGAGCAGTACTTC; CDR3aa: CASSWSPFGEQYF
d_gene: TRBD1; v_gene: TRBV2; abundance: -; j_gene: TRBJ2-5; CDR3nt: TGTGCCAGCAGTGAACTGGGACAGGGTGGAGAGACCCAGTACTTC; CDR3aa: CASSELGQGGETQYF
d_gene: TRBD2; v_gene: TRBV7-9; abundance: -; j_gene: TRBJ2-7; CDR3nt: TGTGCCAGCAGCGCACAATCTAGCGGGAGTAGGTACGAGCAGTACTTC; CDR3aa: CASSAQSSGSRYEQYF
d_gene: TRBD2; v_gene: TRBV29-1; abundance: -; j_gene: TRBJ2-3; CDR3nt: TGCAGCGCAAGGGGACTAGCGGGAGGGTATCTGTATTTT; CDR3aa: CSARGLAGGYLYF